The 12 T cell receptor beta chains below all came from one sample that was sequenced in a study of blood T cell repertoires in COVID-19. TCRdb's copy holds only in-frame clones and misses some; the assay was immunoSEQ multiplex PCR. The sample has roughly 160,000 clones, roughly 90% seen once. Sequenced input: peripheral blood. These receptors originate from a woman aged 55-70 years who had recovered from COVID-19.

This chain uses TRBV5-1 with TRBJ2-3; D uncertain. The germline V gene encodes CDR1 SGHRS and CDR2 YFSETQ. The CDR3 runs to 15 residues. V gave up 2 bases and J gave up 3 bases, with 13 bases separating them. CDR3 DNA: TGCGCCAGCAGCTTCAAGCAAACTTCAACAGATACGCAGTATTTT. This translates into CASSFKQTSTDTQYF.

A single count supports this clone. The genes are TRBV5-1 and TRBJ2-7; possible D gene TRBD1, 6 bases. The CDR3 runs 17 residues. Germline V gene sequence: CDR1 SGHRS, CDR2 YFSETQ. Trimming took off 2 bases at V and 4 bases at J, with 22 bases between the two ends. The CDR3 nucleotides read TGCGCCAGCAGCTTAGATCCGAACAGGGTGTCACTATACGAGCAGTACTTC. Its protein product is CASSLDPNRVSLYEQYF.

The CDR3 spells CATSRGAIQETQYF. CDR3 sequence (DNA): TGTGCCACCAGCAGGGGGGCAATACAAGAGACCCAGTACTTC. This chain uses TRBV15 with TRBJ2-5, with a weak D call TRBD1 (6 bases). The CDR3 is 14 amino acids. Germline V lookup: CDR1 LNHNV, CDR2 YYDKDF (reference sequence). V was shortened by 3 bases and J by 2 bases, with 10 bases between the two germline ends. The full variable domain, with the rest looked up from reference TRBV15 and TRBJ2-5, is DAMVIQNPRYQVTQFGKPVTLSCSQTLNHNVMYWYQQKSSQAPKLLFHYYDKDFNNEADTPDNFQSRRPNTSFCFLDIRSPGLGDTAMYLCATSRGAIQETQYFGPGTRLLVL.

The gene calls are TRBV4-1 and TRBJ2-3; 9 nucleotides align to TRBD2. The CDR3 extends over 17 amino acids. Germline assignment: CDR1 MGHRA and CDR2 YSYEKL. The trim removed 0 bases at V and 1 base at J, leaving 5 bases unmatched. The CDR3 sequence is CASSQDATSGRTDTQYF. In DNA, the CDR3 is TGCGCCAGCAGCCAAGACGCGACTAGCGGACGCACAGATACGCAGTATTTT.

The chain is built from TRBV24-1 and TRBJ1-4; TRBD1 might be the D (6 bases). V lost 6 bases, J lost 8 bases, and 15 bases lay in between. The CDR3 sequence is 14 residues long. Germline-derived CDR1 and CDR2 are KGHDR and SFDVKD. The CDR3, as DNA: TGTGCCACCAGTCCGGGCAGGGGAGGGGAAAAACTGTTTTTT. Translation gives CATSPGRGGEKLFF.

The chain combines TRBV6-5 with TRBJ2-1; possibly TRBD2 for D (5 bases). The germline V gene has CDR1 MNHEY and CDR2 SVGAGI. The V end was cut by 1 base, the J end by 7 bases, with 8 bases between. This CDR3 comprises 13 residues. This CDR3 is CASSYFRTNEQFF. DNA of the CDR3: TGTGCCAGCAGTTACTTCAGGACTAATGAGCAGTTCTTC.

The chain combines TRBV21-1 with TRBJ2-3; TRBD1, the table's D call, was not compared with the DNA. TRBV21-1 is flagged as a pseudogene. The CDR3 runs 19 residues. This CDR3 reads CASGGPPINRDPRGDTQYF. The CDR3 coding sequence is TGTGCCAGCGGAGGCCCCCCGATCAACAGGGACCCTCGGGGAGATACGCAGTATTTT.

V is TRBV7-6 and J is TRBJ2-1; 9 bases are shared with TRBD1. The CDR3 extends over 14 amino acids. Trimming at V came to 1 base and at J to 8 bases, leaving 3 bases not matched to a gene. The germline V gene has CDR1 SGHVS and CDR2 FNYEAQ. DNA of the CDR3: TGTGCCAGCAGCTTAGAACAGGGGGCGGATGAGCAGTTCTTC. Translating gives CASSLEQGADEQFF.

This sequence joins TRBV2 and TRBJ2-6; 7 bases align to TRBD1. The germline V gene encodes CDR1 SNHLY and CDR2 FYNNEI. The CDR3 sequence is 17 residues long. V trimming: 9 bases; J trimming: 0 bases; junction bases outside the gene matches: 11. The CDR3 loop reads CARSSGTVSSGANVLTF. The CDR3 region has the DNA TGTGCCAGAAGTTCCGGGACAGTCTCCTCTGGGGCCAACGTCCTGACTTTC.

The chain carries TRBV29-1 and TRBJ2-7; 8 nucleotides agree with TRBD1. Germline V gene lookup returns CDR1 SQVTM and CDR2 ANQGSEA. This CDR3 spans 12 amino acids. The junction had 5 bases not matched to a gene; V was cut back by 6 bases and J by 4 bases. The CDR3 region has the DNA TGCAGCGTCAGCAGGGGGCTTTACGAGCAGTACTTC. Protein product: CSVSRGLYEQYF.

This chain joins TRBV5-6 and TRBJ1-2; a weak D match, TRBD1 (6 bases). Trimming took off 0 bases at V and 0 bases at J, with 9 bases between the two ends. The CDR3 totals 15 residues. Per germline, CDR1 SGHDT and CDR2 YYEEEE. The CDR3 sequence is CASSLGTVPNYGYTF. CDR3 nucleotides: TGTGCCAGCAGCTTGGGGACAGTCCCTAACTATGGCTACACCTTC.

This sequence joins TRBV5-6 and TRBJ1-1, with 7 bases matching TRBD1. V shed 3 bases and J 2 bases; nucleotides not matched to a gene: 7. The germline V gene encodes CDR1 SGHDT and CDR2 YYEEEE. This CDR3 is 15 amino acids long. The CDR3 sequence is CASSSARTGNTEAFF. The CDR3, as DNA: TGTGCCAGCAGCTCGGCCCGGACAGGTAACACTGAAGCTTTCTTT.